This T cell receptor beta chain comes out of a study of cytomegalovirus exposure and HLA in healthy donors. Turning to this clone: Its specificity is not known.

Overall study results and limits: The classifier, whose performance was assessed in both the original and validation cohorts, reportedly diagnosed cytomegalovirus status with high specificity and sensitivity. In terms of immune exposure information, only CMV serostatus was available.

Germline V lookup: CDR1 PRHDT, CDR2 FYEKMQ (reference sequence). Trimming removed 6 bases from V and 1 base from J; junction bases left unmatched: 7. The CDR3 covers 18 residues. The PCR employed 60 Vbeta primers together with 13 Jbeta primers. Only in-frame clones appear in the TCRdb table, and some are missing; sequencing was by immunoSEQ multiplex PCR. The data show roughly 200,000 clones, about 70% seen once. Each donor's status was that of a healthy bone marrow donor. This TCR was sampled from a woman in her 30s in good health and CMV-seronegative. What was sequenced was PBMCs. The chain employs TRBV13 and TRBJ2-2; 14 bases are shared with TRBD2. CDR3 in amino acids: CASSPPGTSGGNTGELFF. The CDR3 DNA reads TGTGCCAGCAGTCCTCCCGGGACTAGCGGGGGGAACACCGGGGAGCTGTTTTTT.